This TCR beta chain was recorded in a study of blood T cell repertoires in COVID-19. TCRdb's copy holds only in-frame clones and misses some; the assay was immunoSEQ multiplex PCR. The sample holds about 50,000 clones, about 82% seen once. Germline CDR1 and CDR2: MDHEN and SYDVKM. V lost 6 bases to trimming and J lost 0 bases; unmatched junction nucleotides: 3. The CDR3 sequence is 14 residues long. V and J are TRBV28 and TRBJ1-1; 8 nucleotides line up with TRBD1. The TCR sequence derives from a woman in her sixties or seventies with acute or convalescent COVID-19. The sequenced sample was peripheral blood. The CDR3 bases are TGTGCCAGCAGAAACAGGGGGATGAACACTGAAGCTTTCTTT. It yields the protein CASRNRGMNTEAFF.